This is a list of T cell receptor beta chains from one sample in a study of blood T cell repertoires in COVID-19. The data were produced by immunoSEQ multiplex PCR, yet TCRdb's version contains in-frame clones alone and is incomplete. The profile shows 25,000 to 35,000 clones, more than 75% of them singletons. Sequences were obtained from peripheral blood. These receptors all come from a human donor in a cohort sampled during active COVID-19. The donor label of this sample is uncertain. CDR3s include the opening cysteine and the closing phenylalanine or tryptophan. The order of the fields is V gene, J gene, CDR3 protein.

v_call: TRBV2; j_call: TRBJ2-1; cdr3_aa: CASDRTSGSNEQFF
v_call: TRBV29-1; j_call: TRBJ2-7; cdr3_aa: CSAVARGQGNEQYF
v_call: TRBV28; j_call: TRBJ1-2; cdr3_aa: CASNTGFYGYTF
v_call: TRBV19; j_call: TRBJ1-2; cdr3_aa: CASTAGLAGYTF
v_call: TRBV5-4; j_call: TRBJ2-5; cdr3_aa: CASSRDTGQETQYF
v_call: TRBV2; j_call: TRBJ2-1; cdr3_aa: CASRVTGLAGYNEQFF
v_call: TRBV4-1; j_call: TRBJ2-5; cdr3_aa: CASSQEDRGETQYF
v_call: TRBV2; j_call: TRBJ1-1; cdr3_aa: CASSVGGNTEAFF
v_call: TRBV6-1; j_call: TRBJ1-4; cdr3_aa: CASSEQGFYEKLFF
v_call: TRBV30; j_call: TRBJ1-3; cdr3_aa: CAWYRGPRSGNTIYF
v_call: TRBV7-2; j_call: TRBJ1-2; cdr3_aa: CASSLNRQVYGYTF
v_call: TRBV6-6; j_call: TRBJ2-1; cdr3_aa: CASSRSGTSGSNYNEQFF
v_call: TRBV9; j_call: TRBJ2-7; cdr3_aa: CASSTGTASYEQYF